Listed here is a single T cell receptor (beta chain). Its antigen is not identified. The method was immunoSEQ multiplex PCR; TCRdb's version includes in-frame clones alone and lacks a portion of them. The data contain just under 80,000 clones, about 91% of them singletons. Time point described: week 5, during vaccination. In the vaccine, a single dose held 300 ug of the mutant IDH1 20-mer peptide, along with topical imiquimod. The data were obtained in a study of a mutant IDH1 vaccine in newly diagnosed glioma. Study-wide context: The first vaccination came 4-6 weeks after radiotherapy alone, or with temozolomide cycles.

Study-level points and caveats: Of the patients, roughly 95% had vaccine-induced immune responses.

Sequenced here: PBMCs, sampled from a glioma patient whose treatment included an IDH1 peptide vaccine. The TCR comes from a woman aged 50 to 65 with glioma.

The CDR3 protein is CAISESRALDEKLFF. The CDR3 DNA reads as TGTGCCATCAGTGAGTCCCGGGCTTTGGACGAAAAACTGTTTTTT. This chain uses TRBV10-3 with TRBJ1-4; D gene ambiguous. Per germline, CDR1 ENHRY and CDR2 SYGVKD. The V gene lost 0 bases and the J gene lost 8 bases, with 13 bases spanning the gap. This CDR3 spans 15 amino acids.